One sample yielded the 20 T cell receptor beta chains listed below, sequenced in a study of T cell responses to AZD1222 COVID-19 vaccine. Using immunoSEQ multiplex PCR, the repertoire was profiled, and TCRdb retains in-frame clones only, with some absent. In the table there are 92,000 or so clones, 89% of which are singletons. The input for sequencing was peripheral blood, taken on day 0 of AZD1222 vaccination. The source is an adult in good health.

CDR3 amino acids: CASSESTANTEAFF. In nucleotides, the CDR3 is TGTGCCAGCAGCGAATCGACAGCGAACACTGAAGCTTTCTTT. The chain employs TRBV9 and TRBJ1-1, with a weak D call TRBD1 (5 bases). The CDR3 sequence is 14 residues long. The V gene's germline CDR1 is SGDLS and CDR2 YYNGEE. V shed 3 bases and J shed 1 base, with 10 bases lying between them.

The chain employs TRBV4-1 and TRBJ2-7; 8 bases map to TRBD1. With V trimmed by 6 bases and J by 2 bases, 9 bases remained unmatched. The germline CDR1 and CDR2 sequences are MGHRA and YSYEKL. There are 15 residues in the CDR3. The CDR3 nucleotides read TGCGCCAGCAGTCCGGGGACAGGCAGAACCTACGAGCAGTACTTC. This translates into CASSPGTGRTYEQYF.

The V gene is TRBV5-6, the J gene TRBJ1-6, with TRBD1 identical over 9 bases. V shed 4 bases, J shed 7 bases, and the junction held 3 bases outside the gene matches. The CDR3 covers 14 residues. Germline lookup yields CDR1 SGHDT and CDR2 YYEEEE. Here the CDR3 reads CASSTGGTNSPLHF. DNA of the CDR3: TGTGCCAGCAGCACAGGGGGCACGAATTCACCCCTCCACTTT.

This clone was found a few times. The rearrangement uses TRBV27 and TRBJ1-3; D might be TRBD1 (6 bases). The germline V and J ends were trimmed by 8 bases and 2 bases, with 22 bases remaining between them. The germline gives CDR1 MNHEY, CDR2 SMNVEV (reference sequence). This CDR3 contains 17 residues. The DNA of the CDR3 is TGTGCCAGCCGGAGAGCGGGGACATCCTCCCCTGGAAACACCATATATTTT. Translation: CASRRAGTSSPGNTIYF.

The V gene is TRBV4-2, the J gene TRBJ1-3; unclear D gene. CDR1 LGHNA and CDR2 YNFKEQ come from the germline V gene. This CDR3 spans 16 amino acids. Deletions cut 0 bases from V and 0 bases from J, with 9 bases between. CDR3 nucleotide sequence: TGTGCCAGCAGCCAAGAAGTCCGGAGCTCTGGAAACACCATATATTTT. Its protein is CASSQEVRSSGNTIYF.

The CDR3 region has the DNA TGTGCCAGCAGTCCAGAAAGCACAGATACGCAGTATTTT. It encodes CASSPESTDTQYF. The chain employs TRBV27 and TRBJ2-3; D ambiguous. Trimming removed 5 bases from V and 0 bases from J, with 6 bases in between. Germline CDR1 is MNHEY and CDR2 is SMNVEV (reference sequence). The CDR3 is 13 amino acids.

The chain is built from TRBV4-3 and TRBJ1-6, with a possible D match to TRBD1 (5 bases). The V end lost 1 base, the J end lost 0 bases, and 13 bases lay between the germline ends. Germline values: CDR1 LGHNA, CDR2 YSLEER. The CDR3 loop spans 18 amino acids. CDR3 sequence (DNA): TGCGCCAGCAGCCAAGGGATAACAGGTCGCTCCTATAATTCACCCCTCCACTTT. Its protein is CASSQGITGRSYNSPLHF.

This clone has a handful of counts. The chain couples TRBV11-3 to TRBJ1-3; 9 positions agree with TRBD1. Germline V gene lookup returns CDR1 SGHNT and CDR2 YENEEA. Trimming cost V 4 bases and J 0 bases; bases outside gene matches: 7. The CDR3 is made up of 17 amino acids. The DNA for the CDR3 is TGTGCCAGCAGCTGGTCACAGGGGGCCTACTCTGGAAACACCATATATTTT. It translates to CASSWSQGAYSGNTIYF.

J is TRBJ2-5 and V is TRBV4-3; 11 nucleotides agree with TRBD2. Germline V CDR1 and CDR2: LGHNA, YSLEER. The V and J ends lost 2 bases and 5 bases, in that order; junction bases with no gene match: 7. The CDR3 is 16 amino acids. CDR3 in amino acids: CASSQISGGGLETQYF. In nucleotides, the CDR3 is TGCGCCAGCAGCCAAATTAGCGGGGGGGGTTTGGAGACCCAGTACTTC.

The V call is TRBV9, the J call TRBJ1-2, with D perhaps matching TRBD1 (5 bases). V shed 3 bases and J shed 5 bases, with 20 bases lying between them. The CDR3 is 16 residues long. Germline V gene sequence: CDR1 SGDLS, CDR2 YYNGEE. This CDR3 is CASSAEISGPPYGYTF. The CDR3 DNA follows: TGTGCCAGCAGCGCAGAAATATCAGGGCCCCCTTATGGCTACACCTTC.

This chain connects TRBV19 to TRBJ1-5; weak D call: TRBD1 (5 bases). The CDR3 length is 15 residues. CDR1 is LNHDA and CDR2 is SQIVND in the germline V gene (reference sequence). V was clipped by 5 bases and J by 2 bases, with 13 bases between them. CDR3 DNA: TGTGCCAGTAGTCCTCCTCAGGGAGGCAATCAGCCCCAGCATTTT. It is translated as CASSPPQGGNQPQHF.

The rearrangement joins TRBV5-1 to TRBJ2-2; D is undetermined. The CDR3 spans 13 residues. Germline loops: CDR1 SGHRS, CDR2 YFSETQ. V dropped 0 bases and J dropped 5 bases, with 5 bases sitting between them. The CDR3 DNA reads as TGCGCCAGCAGCTTGGAACGTACCGGGGAGCTGTTTTTT. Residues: CASSLERTGELFF.

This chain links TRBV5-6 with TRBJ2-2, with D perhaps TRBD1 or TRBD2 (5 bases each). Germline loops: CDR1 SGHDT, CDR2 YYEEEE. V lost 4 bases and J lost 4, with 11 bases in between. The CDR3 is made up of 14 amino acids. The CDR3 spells CASSTPGLTGELFF. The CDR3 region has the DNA TGTGCCAGCAGCACACCGGGGCTCACCGGGGAGCTGTTTTTT.

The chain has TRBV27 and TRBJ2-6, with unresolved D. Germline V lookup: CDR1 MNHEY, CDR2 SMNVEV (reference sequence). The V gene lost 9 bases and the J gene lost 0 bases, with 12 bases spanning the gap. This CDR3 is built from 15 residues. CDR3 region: CASRALSSGANVLTF. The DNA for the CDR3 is TGTGCCAGTAGGGCCCTAAGCTCTGGGGCCAACGTCCTGACTTTC.

For the CDR3, the DNA is TGTGCCAGTAGTACGATTCTATTGAACACTGAAGCTTTCTTT. This translates into CASSTILLNTEAFF. The chain joins TRBV19 to TRBJ1-1; no definite D call. This CDR3 has 14 amino acids. Germline CDR1 reads LNHDA; CDR2 reads SQIVND (reference sequence). Trimming cost V 4 bases and J 0 bases, with 9 bases left between them. Looking up the rest from reference TRBV19 and TRBJ1-1 gives the full variable domain: DGGITQSPKYLFRKEGQNVTLSCEQNLNHDAMYWYRQDPGQGLRLIYYSQIVNDFQKGDIAEGYSVSREKKESFPLTVTSAQKNPTAFYLCASSTILLNTEAFFGQGTRLTVV.

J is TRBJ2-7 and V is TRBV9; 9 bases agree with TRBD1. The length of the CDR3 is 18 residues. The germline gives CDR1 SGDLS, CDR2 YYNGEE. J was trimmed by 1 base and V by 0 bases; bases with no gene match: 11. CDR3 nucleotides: TGTGCCAGCAGCGTAGATACAGGGGGCGCCGGGGGATCCTACGAGCAGTACTTC. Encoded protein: CASSVDTGGAGGSYEQYF.

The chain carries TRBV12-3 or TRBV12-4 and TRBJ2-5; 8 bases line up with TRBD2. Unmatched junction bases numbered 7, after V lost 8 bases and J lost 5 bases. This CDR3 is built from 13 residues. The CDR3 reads CASRMAGGETQYF. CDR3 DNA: TGTGCCAGCCGTATGGCGGGGGGTGAGACCCAGTACTTC.

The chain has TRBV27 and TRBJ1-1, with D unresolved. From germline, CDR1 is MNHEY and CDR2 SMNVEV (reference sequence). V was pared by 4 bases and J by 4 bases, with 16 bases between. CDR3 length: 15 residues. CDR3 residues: CASSSHSIGSTEAFF. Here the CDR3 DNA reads TGTGCCAGCAGTTCCCATAGTATAGGATCCACTGAAGCTTTCTTT.

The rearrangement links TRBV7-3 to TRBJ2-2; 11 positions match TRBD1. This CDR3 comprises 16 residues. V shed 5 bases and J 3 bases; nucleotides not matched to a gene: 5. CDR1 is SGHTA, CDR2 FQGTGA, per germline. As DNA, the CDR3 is TGTGCCAGCAGCACCGGACAGGGGGCTTACACCGGGGAGCTGTTTTTT. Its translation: CASSTGQGAYTGELFF.

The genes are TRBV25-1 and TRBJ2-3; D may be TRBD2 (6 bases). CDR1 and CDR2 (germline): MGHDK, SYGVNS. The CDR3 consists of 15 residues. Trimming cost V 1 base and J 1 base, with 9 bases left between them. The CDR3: CASSEWGTGTDTQYF. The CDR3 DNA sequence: TGTGCCAGCAGTGAATGGGGGACTGGCACAGATACGCAGTATTTT.